Below are 2 T cell receptor beta chains sequenced from a single sample in a study of regulatory T cells in long-lasting Graves disease. Sequencing libraries for TCR beta were prepared with iRepertoire HTBI primers and Arm-PCR of CDR3 regions. TCRdb reprocessed the multiplex PCR reads via MiXCR and lists one record per CDR3 protein. Here the sample spans more than 350,000 distinct CDR3 sequences, around a fifth being singletons. This sample's time point: persistent/refractory GD, antithyroid drugs over 5 years with positive TRAb. PBMC RNA was the source of the TCR library. The sequenced sample was peripheral blood mononuclear cells (PBMCs), obtained when the disease was refractory, from a patient treated with antithyroid drugs. The receptors stem from a female donor with Graves disease.

As concerns this clonotype: The junction departs from germline at one end; a sequencing error may be responsible. The rearrangement uses TRBV3-1 and TRBJ1-2, with 11 bases aligning to TRBD1. Germline-derived CDR1 and CDR2 are LGHDT and YNNKEL (reference sequence). This CDR3 is 14 amino acids long. CDR3 nucleotide sequence: TGTGCCAGCAGCCTCGGACAGGGGGCAGGCGGCTGCACCTTC. Protein: CASSLGQGAGGCTF.

This clonotype was observed many times. V gene TRBV7-6 combines with J gene TRBJ1-5; D gene uncertain. Trimming took off 3 bases at V and 6 bases at J, with 15 bases between the two ends. Germline CDR1 and CDR2: SGHVS and FNYEAQ. The CDR3 runs to 15 residues. The CDR3 DNA reads as TGTGCCAGCAGCTTGTCGACCGGCGGGAGTCAGCCCCAGCATTTT. Translated: CASSLSTGGSQPQHF.